The clone carrying this TCR beta chain appeared once. Antigen specificity is unknown. This record belongs to a study of vaccination effects on CD4 cells after COVID-19. The protocol was immunoSEQ multiplex PCR, while the TCRdb copy is restricted to in-frame clones and leaves out a portion. Found here are roughly 61,000 clones, around 81% of them singletons; the top ten hold under 3%. The CDR3 length is 13 residues. The V gene lost 1 base and the J gene lost 6 bases, with 11 bases spanning the gap. CDR1 and CDR2 (germline): SQVTM, ANQGSEA. Sequencing followed a ViraFEST assay step that expanded antigen-specific CD4+ T cells with viral peptide pools. Subsequent to roughly 10 days of culture, CD4+ T cells were isolated.

The clonotype was recovered from a human donor who received a COVID-19 vaccine. The sequences come from CD4+ T cells from PBMCs cultured with HCoV-229E spike peptides, collected before COVID-19 vaccination. The chain combines TRBV29-1 with TRBJ2-3; D might be TRBD2 (5 bases). DNA for the CDR3: TGCAGCGTTGAAGGGACTCGGTGGGATACGCAGTATTTT. It encodes CSVEGTRWDTQYF.